The 29 T cell receptor beta chains in this list originate from one sample, sequenced in a study of cytomegalovirus exposure and HLA in healthy donors. Primers for the PCR totalled 60 Vbeta and 13 Jbeta. Repertoires were generated with immunoSEQ multiplex PCR, while TCRdb's copy carries only in-frame clones and drops some. The sample has about 52,000 clones; the top ten hold approximately 11%. The sample consisted of PBMCs. The receptors stem from a woman in her 50s in good health and CMV-seropositive.

The chain has TRBV6-6 and TRBJ2-1; TRBD2 agrees at 12 bases. Germline loops: CDR1 MNHNY, CDR2 SVGAGI (reference sequence). The CDR3 totals 16 residues. Trimming cost V 0 bases and J 10 bases; bases outside gene matches: 7. CDR3 loop: CASSYSTLAGGYEQFF. CDR3 DNA sequence: TGTGCCAGCAGTTACTCTACACTAGCGGGGGGATACGAGCAGTTCTTC.

The CDR3 region is CASSYGTGGSQHF. Written as DNA, the CDR3 is TGTGCCAGCAGTTACGGGACAGGGGGTTCCCAGCATTTT. The chain employs TRBV27 and TRBJ1-5, with TRBD1 matching over 11 bases. The germline CDR1 and CDR2 sequences are MNHEY and SMNVEV (reference sequence). The CDR3 extends over 13 amino acids. V lost 4 bases, J lost 11 bases, and 4 bases stayed unmatched.

The chain is built from TRBV10-3 and TRBJ1-4; TRBD1 might be the D (6 bases). Trimming took 6 bases from V and 8 from J, leaving 16 bases between them. The CDR3 covers 14 residues. The germline CDR1 and CDR2 sequences are ENHRY and SYGVKD. The CDR3 nucleotides are TGTGCCATCAGCGATAAGGGGGTCGGCGAAAAACTGTTTTTT. As protein: CAISDKGVGEKLFF.

V is TRBV19 and J is TRBJ2-7, with D maybe TRBD1 (5 bases). With 6 bases removed from V and 1 base from J, the gap between germline ends came to 13 bases. The CDR3 runs 14 residues. Germline V gene sequence: CDR1 LNHDA, CDR2 SQIVND (reference sequence). In DNA form, the CDR3 reads TGTGCCAGTAGGGTGACAGCCACTTCCTACGAGCAGTACTTC. Translation gives CASRVTATSYEQYF. Looking up the rest from reference TRBV19 and TRBJ2-7 gives the full variable domain: DGGITQSPKYLFRKEGQNVTLSCEQNLNHDAMYWYRQDPGQGLRLIYYSQIVNDFQKGDIAEGYSVSREKKESFPLTVTSAQKNPTAFYLCASRVTATSYEQYFGPGTRLTVT.

This CDR3 reads CAWISGRGRILYF. The CDR3 DNA reads TGTGCCTGGATCAGCGGGAGGGGCCGGATTCTGTACTTC. The V gene is TRBV30, the J gene TRBJ2-7, with TRBD2 matching over 10 bases. Germline V lookup: CDR1 GTSNPN, CDR2 SVGIG (reference sequence). The CDR3 has 13 amino acids. V shed 4 bases, J shed 12 bases, and the junction held 12 bases outside the gene matches.

V is TRBV5-1 and J is TRBJ1-2; 10 positions match TRBD1. With 4 bases clipped from V and 3 bases from J, the junction kept 6 bases outside the gene matches. The CDR3 contains 15 residues. Germline V gene data show CDR1 as SGHRS and CDR2 as YFSETQ. CDR3 in amino acids: CASSPGDRGDYGYTF. DNA of the CDR3: TGCGCCAGCAGCCCGGGGGACAGGGGTGACTATGGCTACACCTTC.

Its frequency marks this clone as medium-sized. The chain has TRBV12-5 and TRBJ2-1; D is possibly TRBD1 (7 bases). With 6 bases removed from V and 16 bases from J, the gap between germline ends came to 19 bases. The germline gives CDR1 LGHNT, CDR2 FRNRAP. The CDR3 sequence is 12 residues long. The DNA for the CDR3 is TGTGCTAGTGGGGGGCGGGACAGCGTATCCTTCTTC. Protein product: CASGGRDSVSFF. The full variable domain, completed using reference TRBV12-5 and TRBJ2-1, is DARVTQTPRHKVTEMGQEVTMRCQPILGHNTVFWYRQTMMQGLELLAYFRNRAPLDDSGMPKDRFSAEMPDATLATLKIQPSEPRDSAVYFCASGGRDSVSFFGPGTRLTVL.

The chain carries TRBV5-6 and TRBJ2-3; perhaps TRBD1 as D (5 bases). Germline loops: CDR1 SGHDT, CDR2 YYEEEE. This CDR3 region has 14 residues. Deletions cut 4 bases from V and 4 bases from J, with 13 bases between. CDR3 residues: CASSSDSIPDTQYF. The DNA of the CDR3 is TGTGCCAGCAGCAGCGACAGTATCCCAGATACGCAGTATTTT.

The V gene is TRBV5-1, the J gene TRBJ2-4; 7 bases match TRBD2. The CDR3 sequence is 17 residues long. Germline V gene data show CDR1 as SGHRS and CDR2 as YFSETQ. J was trimmed by 3 bases and V by 4 bases; bases with no gene match: 13. The DNA for the CDR3 is TGCGCCAGCAGCCAAATGGGGCTAGCGGATTTCAAAAACATTCAGTACTTC. Translated: CASSQMGLADFKNIQYF.

The rearrangement joins TRBV28 to TRBJ1-1; maybe TRBD1 (5 bases). There are 13 residues in the CDR3. V gave up 5 bases and J gave up 0 bases, with 7 bases separating them. Germline loops: CDR1 MDHEN, CDR2 SYDVKM. The CDR3 protein is CASSGALNTEAFF. CDR3 bases: TGTGCCAGCAGTGGGGCCCTGAACACTGAAGCTTTCTTT. The full variable domain, rest sourced from reference TRBV28 and TRBJ1-1, is DVKVTQSSRYLVKRTGEKVFLECVQDMDHENMFWYRQDPGLGLRLIYFSYDVKMKEKGDIPEGYSVSREKKERFSLILESASTNQTSMYLCASSGALNTEAFFGQGTRLTVV.

The rearrangement uses TRBV30 and TRBJ2-2; no clear D gene. Trimming took off 4 bases at V and 2 bases at J, with 11 bases between the two ends. The CDR3 spans 14 residues. The germline gives CDR1 GTSNPN, CDR2 SVGIG (reference sequence). In DNA, the CDR3 is TGTGCCTGGACCCTGACAAGTAACACCGGGGAGCTGTTTTTT. It encodes CAWTLTSNTGELFF.

The chain employs TRBV4-1 and TRBJ2-7; 7 bases line up with TRBD2. The junction had 10 bases not matched to a gene; V was cut back by 5 bases and J by 9 bases. This CDR3 has 13 residues. CDR1 and CDR2 (germline): MGHRA, YSYEKL. The CDR3 is CASSAGVLHVQYF. The CDR3 bases are TGCGCCAGCAGCGCGGGGGTCCTACACGTGCAGTACTTC.

The chain combines TRBV5-5 with TRBJ1-6; possible D gene TRBD1, 6 bases. Germline CDR1 SGHKS, CDR2 YYEKEE (reference sequence). V dropped 4 bases and J dropped 5 bases, with 16 bases sitting between them. This CDR3 has 16 residues. CDR3 DNA: TGTGCCAGCAGCCTGCAGGTCCAGGGGAATAATTCACCCCTCCACTTT. Protein: CASSLQVQGNNSPLHF.

The rearrangement joins TRBV30 to TRBJ2-1; 9 nucleotides align to TRBD2. Trimming at V came to 0 bases and at J to 4 bases, leaving 4 bases not matched to a gene. Germline CDR1 GTSNPN, CDR2 SVGIG (reference sequence). The CDR3 has 15 amino acids. CDR3 DNA sequence: TGTGCCTGGAGTGTACGTCTAGCGGGGTACAATGAGCAGTTCTTC. This codes for CAWSVRLAGYNEQFF. Drawing the rest from reference TRBV30 and TRBJ2-1, the complete variable domain is SQTIHQWPATLVQPVGSPLSLECTVEGTSNPNLYWYRQAAGRGLQLLFYSVGIGQISSEVPQNLSASRPQDRQFILSSKKLLLSDSGFYLCAWSVRLAGYNEQFFGPGTRLTVL.

The genes are TRBV28 and TRBJ2-7, with D unresolved. The CDR3 has 14 residues. Deletions cut 7 bases from V and 1 base from J, with 14 bases between. Germline V gene lookup returns CDR1 MDHEN and CDR2 SYDVKM. CDR3 region: CASISTAGSYEQYF. In DNA form, the CDR3 reads TGTGCCAGCATCTCCACGGCAGGATCCTACGAGCAGTACTTC.

The chain joins TRBV18 to TRBJ2-7; possible D gene TRBD2, 6 bases. The CDR3 totals 14 residues. Trimming shortened V by 6 bases and J by 6 bases, and 18 bases separated the two germline ends. The germline V gene has CDR1 KGHSH and CDR2 LQKENI. This CDR3 reads CASSPIGGEGEQYF. In nucleotides, the CDR3 is TGTGCCAGCTCTCCTATAGGCGGGGAAGGCGAGCAGTACTTC.

This chain connects TRBV30 to TRBJ2-5; 9 nucleotides agree with TRBD1. Germline V gives CDR1 GTSNPN, CDR2 SVGIG (reference sequence). V lost 0 bases and J lost 5; bases outside the gene matches: 10. The CDR3 has 16 residues. The CDR3 nucleotides read TGTGCCTGGAGTGTACCCGGGACAGGGTGGGGGGAGACCCAGTACTTC. Translating it yields CAWSVPGTGWGETQYF.

V and J are TRBV7-6 and TRBJ2-2; D call uncertain. Germline CDR1 reads SGHVS; CDR2 reads FNYEAQ. CDR3 size: 15 residues. Trimming pared 4 bases from V and 5 bases from J, leaving 14 bases between. The CDR3 region is CASSSQPRATGELFF. In nucleotides, the CDR3 is TGTGCCAGCAGCTCCCAGCCCAGAGCGACCGGGGAGCTGTTTTTT.

The V call is TRBV5-4, the J call TRBJ2-3, with TRBD1 identical over 9 bases. After removal of 6 bases from V and 4 bases from J, the junction contained 12 bases not matched to a gene. The length of the CDR3 is 16 residues. The V gene's germline CDR1 is SGHNT and CDR2 YYREEE (reference sequence). The CDR3 spells CASTENRGLSADTQYF. The DNA of the CDR3 is TGTGCCAGCACCGAAAACAGGGGGCTTAGCGCAGATACGCAGTATTTT. The full variable domain, in which reference TRBV5-4 and TRBJ2-3 provide the parts outside the CDR3, is ETGVTQSPTHLIKTRGQQVTLRCSSQSGHNTVSWYQQALGQGPQFIFQYYREEENGRGNFPPRFSGLQFPNYSSELNVNALELDDSALYLCASTENRGLSADTQYFGPGTRLTVL.

The gene calls are TRBV18 and TRBJ1-3, with 10 bases aligning to TRBD1. The CDR3 length is 17 residues. V trimming: 6 bases; J trimming: 0 bases; junction bases outside the gene matches: 8. The germline CDR1 and CDR2 sequences are KGHSH and LQKENI. The CDR3 protein is CASSIQTGGSSGNTIYF. DNA of the CDR3: TGTGCCAGCTCCATCCAGACAGGGGGCAGCTCTGGAAACACCATATATTTT. Supplemented by reference TRBV18 and TRBJ1-3, the full variable domain reads NAGVMQNPRHLVRRRGQEARLRCSPMKGHSHVYWYRQLPEEGLKFMVYLQKENIIDESGMPKERFSAEFPKEGPSILRIQQVVRGDSAAYFCASSIQTGGSSGNTIYFGEGSWLTVV.

The rearrangement uses TRBV5-1 and TRBJ2-2; 7 nucleotides agree with TRBD2. This CDR3 spans 16 amino acids. With 0 bases clipped from V and 6 bases from J, the junction kept 8 bases outside the gene matches. The germline V gene has CDR1 SGHRS and CDR2 YFSETQ. The CDR3 bases are TGCGCCAGCAGCTTGGCCCCTAGCGGCTTGTCCGGGGAGCTGTTTTTT. This codes for CASSLAPSGLSGELFF.

The chain carries TRBV9 and TRBJ1-2, with D unclear. Germline V gene lookup returns CDR1 SGDLS and CDR2 YYNGEE. Trimming stripped 0 bases from V and 6 bases from J, with 9 bases between. CDR3 size: 13 residues. CDR3 DNA: TGTGCCAGCAGCGTAGGCAGGCTTCATGGCTACACCTTC. Protein sequence: CASSVGRLHGYTF. Together with reference TRBV9 and TRBJ1-2, the CDR3 gives the full variable domain: DSGVTQTPKHLITATGQRVTLRCSPRSGDLSVYWYQQSLDQGLQFLIQYYNGEERAKGNILERFSAQQFPDLHSELNLSSLELGDSALYFCASSVGRLHGYTFGSGTRLTVV.

V gene TRBV7-2 combines with J gene TRBJ2-7, with 8 bases that match TRBD1. The junction had 3 bases not matched to a gene; V was cut back by 0 bases and J by 2 bases. The CDR3 loop spans 15 amino acids. The germline V gene encodes CDR1 SGHTA and CDR2 FQGNSA. The CDR3 coding sequence is TGTGCCAGCAGCTTAGCTGGACAGGGAGCCTACGAGCAGTACTTC. Translation gives CASSLAGQGAYEQYF.

The CDR3 loop reads CAISEDGGNTGELFF. Here the CDR3 DNA reads TGTGCCATCAGTGAGGACGGGGGGAACACCGGGGAGCTGTTTTTT. V gene TRBV10-3 combines with J gene TRBJ2-2; tentative D call: TRBD2 (6 bases). Trimming stripped 2 bases from V and 1 base from J, with 8 bases between. This CDR3 has 15 amino acids. CDR1 is ENHRY, CDR2 SYGVKD, per germline.

The chain has TRBV30 and TRBJ1-6; D may be TRBD1 (5 bases). The CDR3 extends over 12 amino acids. V shed 2 bases and J shed 7 bases, with 6 bases lying between them. Germline-derived CDR1 and CDR2 are GTSNPN and SVGIG (reference sequence). The CDR3 is CAWSNRNSPLHF. CDR3 nucleotide sequence: TGTGCCTGGAGTAACAGGAATTCACCCCTCCACTTT.

This sequence joins TRBV28 and TRBJ2-3; 9 nucleotides align to TRBD1. Germline V gene data show CDR1 as MDHEN and CDR2 as SYDVKM. The J segment lost 9 bases and the V segment lost 2 bases, leaving 18 bases of the junction unmatched. The CDR3 length is 18 residues. The CDR3 loop reads CASSLPNRGRVGSSTQYF. In DNA, the CDR3 is TGTGCCAGCAGTTTACCAAACAGGGGGCGAGTAGGCAGTTCCACGCAGTATTTT.

The chain employs TRBV18 and TRBJ1-4, with TRBD1 identical over 7 bases. The trim removed 1 base at V and 2 bases at J, leaving 4 bases unmatched. CDR1 and CDR2 (germline): KGHSH, LQKENI. The CDR3 contains 16 residues. CDR3 protein: CASSPRDSITNEKLFF. The CDR3 nucleotides are TGTGCCAGCTCACCACGGGACAGTATCACTAATGAAAAACTGTTTTTT. The full variable domain, its missing parts supplied by reference TRBV18 and TRBJ1-4, is NAGVMQNPRHLVRRRGQEARLRCSPMKGHSHVYWYRQLPEEGLKFMVYLQKENIIDESGMPKERFSAEFPKEGPSILRIQQVVRGDSAAYFCASSPRDSITNEKLFFGSGTQLSVL.

The CDR3 nucleotides read TGTGCCAGCAGCCAAGGGCTAGCGGGGGTCGGCGAGCAGTACTTC. Its translation: CASSQGLAGVGEQYF. The genes are TRBV4-2 and TRBJ2-7; 10 bases match TRBD2. This CDR3 spans 15 amino acids. Trimming cost V 1 base and J 6 bases; bases outside gene matches: 6. CDR1 and CDR2 (germline): LGHNA, YNFKEQ.

The chain joins TRBV2 to TRBJ2-7; 8 nucleotides agree with TRBD1. The CDR3 runs to 15 residues. Trimming removed 4 bases from V and 2 bases from J; junction bases left unmatched: 7. The germline V gene encodes CDR1 SNHLY and CDR2 FYNNEI. The CDR3 region is CASSVQGAPTYEQYF. The DNA for the CDR3 is TGTGCCAGCAGTGTTCAGGGGGCCCCTACCTACGAGCAGTACTTC.